The source of this TCR beta chain is a study of cytomegalovirus exposure and HLA in healthy donors. About the study: A prior analysis found roughly 100 million unique TCR beta sequences from some 190 million T cells.

A word on this clone: Its specificity is unknown.

Study observations and caveats: Analysis performed later found roughly 18,000 TCR beta sequences associated with HLA alleles at 0.05 false discovery rate. Among the CMV-associated chains, a few were confirmed in vitro as specific for CMV antigens. Within a later analysis, the majority of CMV-associated TCR beta chains appeared HLA-restricted.

In the PCR, 60 Vbeta and 13 Jbeta primers were used. Only in-frame clones appear in the TCRdb table, and some are missing; sequencing was by immunoSEQ multiplex PCR. Among about 120,000 clones, about three quarters were seen once, and the ten largest hold 6.3%. The sequence was collected from a woman aged 40-49 years in good health and CMV-seronegative. Sequences were obtained from PBMCs.

The CDR3 sequence is CASRRGTSGGDTQYF. The CDR3, as DNA: TGTGCCAGCAGACGCGGGACTAGCGGGGGGGATACGCAGTATTTT. The chain couples TRBV6-5 to TRBJ2-3; TRBD2 agrees at 15 bases. V lost 6 bases and J lost 6; bases outside the gene matches: 4. The CDR3 sequence is 15 residues long. CDR1 is MNHEY, CDR2 SVGAGI, per germline.